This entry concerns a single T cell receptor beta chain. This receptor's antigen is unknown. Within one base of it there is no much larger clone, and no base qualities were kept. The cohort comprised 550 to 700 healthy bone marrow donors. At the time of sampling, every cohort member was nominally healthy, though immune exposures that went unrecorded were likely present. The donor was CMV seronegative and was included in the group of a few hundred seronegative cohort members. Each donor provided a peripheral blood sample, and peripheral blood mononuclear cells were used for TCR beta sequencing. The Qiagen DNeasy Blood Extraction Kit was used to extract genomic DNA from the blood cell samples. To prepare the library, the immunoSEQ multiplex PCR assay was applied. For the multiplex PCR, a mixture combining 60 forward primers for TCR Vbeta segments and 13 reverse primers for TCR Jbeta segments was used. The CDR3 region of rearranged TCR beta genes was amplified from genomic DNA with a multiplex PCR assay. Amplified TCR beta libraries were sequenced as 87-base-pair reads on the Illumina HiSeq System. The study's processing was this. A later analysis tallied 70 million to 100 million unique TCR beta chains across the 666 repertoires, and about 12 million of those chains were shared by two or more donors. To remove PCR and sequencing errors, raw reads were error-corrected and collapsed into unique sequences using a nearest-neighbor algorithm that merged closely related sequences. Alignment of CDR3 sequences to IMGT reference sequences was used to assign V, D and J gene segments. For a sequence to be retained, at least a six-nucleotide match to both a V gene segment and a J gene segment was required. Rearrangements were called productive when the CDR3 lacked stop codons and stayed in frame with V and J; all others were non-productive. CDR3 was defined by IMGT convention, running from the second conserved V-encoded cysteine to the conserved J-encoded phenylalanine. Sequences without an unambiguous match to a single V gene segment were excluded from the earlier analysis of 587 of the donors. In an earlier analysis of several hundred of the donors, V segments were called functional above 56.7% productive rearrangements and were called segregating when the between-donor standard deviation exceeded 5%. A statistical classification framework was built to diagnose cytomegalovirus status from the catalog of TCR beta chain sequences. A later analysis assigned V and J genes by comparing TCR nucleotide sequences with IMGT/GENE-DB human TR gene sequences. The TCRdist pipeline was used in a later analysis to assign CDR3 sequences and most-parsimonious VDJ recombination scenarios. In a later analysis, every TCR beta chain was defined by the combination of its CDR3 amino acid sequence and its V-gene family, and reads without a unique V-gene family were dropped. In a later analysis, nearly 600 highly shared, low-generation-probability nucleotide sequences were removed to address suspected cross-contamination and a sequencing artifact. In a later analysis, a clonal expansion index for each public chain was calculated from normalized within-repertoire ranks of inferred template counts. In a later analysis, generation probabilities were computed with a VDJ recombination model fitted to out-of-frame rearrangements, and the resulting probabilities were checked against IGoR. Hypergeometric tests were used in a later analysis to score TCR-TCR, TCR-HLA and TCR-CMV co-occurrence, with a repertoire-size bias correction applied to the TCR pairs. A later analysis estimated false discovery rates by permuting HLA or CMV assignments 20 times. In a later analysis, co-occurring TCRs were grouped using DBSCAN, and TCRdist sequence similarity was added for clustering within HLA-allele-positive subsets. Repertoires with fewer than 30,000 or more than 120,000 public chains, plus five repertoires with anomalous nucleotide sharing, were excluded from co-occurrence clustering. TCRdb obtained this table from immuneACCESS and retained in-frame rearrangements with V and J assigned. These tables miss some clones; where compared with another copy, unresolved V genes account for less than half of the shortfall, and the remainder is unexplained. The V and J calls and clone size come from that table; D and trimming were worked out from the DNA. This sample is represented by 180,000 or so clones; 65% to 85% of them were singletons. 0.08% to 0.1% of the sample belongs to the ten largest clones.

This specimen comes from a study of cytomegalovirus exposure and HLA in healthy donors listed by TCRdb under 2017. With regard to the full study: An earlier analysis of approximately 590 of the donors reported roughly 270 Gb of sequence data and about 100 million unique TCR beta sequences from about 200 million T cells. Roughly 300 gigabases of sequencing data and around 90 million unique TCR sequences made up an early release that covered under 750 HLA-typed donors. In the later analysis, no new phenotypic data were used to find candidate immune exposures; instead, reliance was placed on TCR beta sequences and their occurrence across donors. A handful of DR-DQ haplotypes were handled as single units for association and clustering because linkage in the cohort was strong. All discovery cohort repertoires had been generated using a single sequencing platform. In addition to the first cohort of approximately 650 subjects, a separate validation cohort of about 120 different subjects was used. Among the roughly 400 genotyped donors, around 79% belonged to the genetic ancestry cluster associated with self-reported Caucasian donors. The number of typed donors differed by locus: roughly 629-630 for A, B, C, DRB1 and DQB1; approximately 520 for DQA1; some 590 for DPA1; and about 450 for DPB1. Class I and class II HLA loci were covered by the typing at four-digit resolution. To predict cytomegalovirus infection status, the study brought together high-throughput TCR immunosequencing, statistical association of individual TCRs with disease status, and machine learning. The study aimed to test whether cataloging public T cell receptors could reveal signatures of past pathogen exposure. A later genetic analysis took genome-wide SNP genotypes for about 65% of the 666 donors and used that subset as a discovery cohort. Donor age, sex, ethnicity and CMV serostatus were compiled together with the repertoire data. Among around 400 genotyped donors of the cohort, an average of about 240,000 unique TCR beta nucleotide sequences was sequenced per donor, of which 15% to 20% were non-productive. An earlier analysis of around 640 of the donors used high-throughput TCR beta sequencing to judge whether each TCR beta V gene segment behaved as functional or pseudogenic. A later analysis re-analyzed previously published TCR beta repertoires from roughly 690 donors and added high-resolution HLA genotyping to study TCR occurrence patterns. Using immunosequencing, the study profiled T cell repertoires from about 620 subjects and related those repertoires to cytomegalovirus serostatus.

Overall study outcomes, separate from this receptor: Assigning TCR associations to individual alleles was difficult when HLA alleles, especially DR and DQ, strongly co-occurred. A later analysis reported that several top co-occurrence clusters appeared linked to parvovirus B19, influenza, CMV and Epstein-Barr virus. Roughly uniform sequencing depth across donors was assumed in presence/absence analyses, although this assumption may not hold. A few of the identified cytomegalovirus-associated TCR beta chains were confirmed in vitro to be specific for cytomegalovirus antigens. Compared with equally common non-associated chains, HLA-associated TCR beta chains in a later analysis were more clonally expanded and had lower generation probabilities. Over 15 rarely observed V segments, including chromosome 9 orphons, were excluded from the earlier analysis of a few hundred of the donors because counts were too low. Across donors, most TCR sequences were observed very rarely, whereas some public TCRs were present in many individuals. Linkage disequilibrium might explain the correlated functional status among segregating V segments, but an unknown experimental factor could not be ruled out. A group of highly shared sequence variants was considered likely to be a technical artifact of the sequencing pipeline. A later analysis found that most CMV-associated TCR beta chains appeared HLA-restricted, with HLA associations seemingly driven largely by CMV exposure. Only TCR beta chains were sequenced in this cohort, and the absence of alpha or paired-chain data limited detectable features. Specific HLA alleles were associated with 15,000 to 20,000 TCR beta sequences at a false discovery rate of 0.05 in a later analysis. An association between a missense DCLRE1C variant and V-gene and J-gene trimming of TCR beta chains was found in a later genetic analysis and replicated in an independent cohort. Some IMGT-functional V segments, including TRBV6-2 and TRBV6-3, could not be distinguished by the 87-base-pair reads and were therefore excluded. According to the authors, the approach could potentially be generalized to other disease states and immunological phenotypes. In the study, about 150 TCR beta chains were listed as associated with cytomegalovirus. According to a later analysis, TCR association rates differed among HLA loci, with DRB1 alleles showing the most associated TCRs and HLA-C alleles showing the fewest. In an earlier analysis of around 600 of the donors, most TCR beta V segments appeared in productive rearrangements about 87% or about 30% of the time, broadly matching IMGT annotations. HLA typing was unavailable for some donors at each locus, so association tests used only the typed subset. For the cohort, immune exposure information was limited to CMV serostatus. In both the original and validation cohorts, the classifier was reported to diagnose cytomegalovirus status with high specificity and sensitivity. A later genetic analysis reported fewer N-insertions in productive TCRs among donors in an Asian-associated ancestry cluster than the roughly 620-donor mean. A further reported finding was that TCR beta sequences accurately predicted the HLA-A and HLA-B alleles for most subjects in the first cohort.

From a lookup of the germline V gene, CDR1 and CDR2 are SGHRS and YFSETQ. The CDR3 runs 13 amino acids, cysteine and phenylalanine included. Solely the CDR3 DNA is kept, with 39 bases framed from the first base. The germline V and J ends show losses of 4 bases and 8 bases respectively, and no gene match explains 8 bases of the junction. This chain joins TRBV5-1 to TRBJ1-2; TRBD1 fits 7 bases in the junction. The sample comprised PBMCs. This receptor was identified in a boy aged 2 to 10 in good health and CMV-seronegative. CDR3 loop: CASSRDRGEGYTF. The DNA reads TGCGCCAGCAGCAGGGACAGAGGAGAGGGCTACACCTTC. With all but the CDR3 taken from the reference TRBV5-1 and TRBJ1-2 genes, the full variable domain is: KAGVTQTPRYLIKTRGQQVTLSCSPISGHRSVSWYQQTPGQGLQFLFEYFSETQRNKGNFPGRFSGRQFSNSRSEMNVSTLELGDSALYLCASSRDRGEGYTFGSGTRLTVV.